This TCR beta chain appears in the sequencing data of a study of shared clonotypes between healthy human individuals. For the study at large: Donor ages ranged 18 to 49 years: a couple of women, a few men.

Across several immunoSEQ plates, the genomic DNA of each subset was split evenly. Data came from immunoSEQ multiplex PCR; TCRdb stores just in-frame clones and leaves some out. The data contain fewer than 550,000 clones, nearly 80% of them singletons. V lost 0 bases and J lost 0, with 8 bases in between. Germline V lookup: CDR1 KGHSH, CDR2 LQKENI. The CDR3 has 16 residues. The receptor comes from a woman in her forties in good health. Some clones in this sample may be carry-over from other donors' samples. The source material was PBMCs. The J gene is TRBJ2-2, the V gene TRBV18; possible D gene TRBD2, 5 bases. The CDR3 DNA reads as TGTGCCAGCTCACCACCTGGGGAGACGAACACCGGGGAGCTGTTTTTT. Protein sequence: CASSPPGETNTGELFF.